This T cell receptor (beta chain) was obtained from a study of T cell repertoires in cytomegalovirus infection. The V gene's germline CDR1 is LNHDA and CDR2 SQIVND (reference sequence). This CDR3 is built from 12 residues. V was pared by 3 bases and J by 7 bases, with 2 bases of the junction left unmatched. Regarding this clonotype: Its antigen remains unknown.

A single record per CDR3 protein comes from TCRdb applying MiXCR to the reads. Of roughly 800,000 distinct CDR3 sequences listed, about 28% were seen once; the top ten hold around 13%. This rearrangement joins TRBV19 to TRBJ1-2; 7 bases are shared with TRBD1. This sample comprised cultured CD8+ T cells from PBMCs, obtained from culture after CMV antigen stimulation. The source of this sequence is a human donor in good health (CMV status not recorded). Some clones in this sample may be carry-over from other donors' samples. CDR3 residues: CASSIDRAGYTF. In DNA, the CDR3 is TGTGCCAGTAGTATTGACAGGGCTGGCTACACCTTC.